These T cell receptor beta chains were read from a single sample in a study of blood T cell repertoires in COVID-19. TCRdb's table, derived via immunoSEQ multiplex PCR, lists solely in-frame clones and lacks some. Of over 65,000 clones listed, approximately 81% were seen once; the top ten hold around 40%. Sequencing used peripheral blood. Receptors originate from a man of 80 years or more with acute or convalescent COVID-19. CDR3s include the opening cysteine and the closing phenylalanine or tryptophan. A D gene is named only where the DNA matches it firmly. Size is omitted from some rows. Given values are once, few, many or a class for expanded clones.

d_call,clone_size,cdr3_length,v_call,j_call,cdr3_nt,cdr3_aa
NA,NA,15,TRBV7-6,TRBJ1-1,TGTGCCAGCAAAGCGGGGAGCCTCATGAACACTGAAGCTTTCTTT,CASKAGSLMNTEAFF
NA,NA,13,TRBV11-3,TRBJ2-1,TGTGCCAGCAGCTTACATGCGGGCACTGAGCAGTTCTTC,CASSLHAGTEQFF
NA,NA,14,TRBV18,TRBJ2-1,TGTGCCAGCTCACCGATTCAGGTTTACAATGAGCAGTTCTTC,CASSPIQVYNEQFF
TRBD1,NA,16,TRBV5-1,TRBJ2-7,TGCGCCAGCAGCACCCTTCCCGGGACAGGGAGGCTAGAGCAGTACTTC,CASSTLPGTGRLEQYF
TRBD1,NA,15,TRBV5-1,TRBJ2-3,TGCGCCAGCAGCCCAGAGGGGGCTGGCACAGATACGCAGTATTTT,CASSPEGAGTDTQYF
TRBD1,NA,12,TRBV2,TRBJ1-2,TGTGCCAGCAGGTCAGGGGGCTATGGCTACACCTTC,CASRSGGYGYTF
NA,NA,15,TRBV11-1,TRBJ2-7,TGTGCCAGCAGCTTAGTGGGACAAGTCTCCTACGAGCAGTACTTC,CASSLVGQVSYEQYF
TRBD2,NA,16,TRBV18,TRBJ2-1,TGTGCCAGCTCCTCCCGCGGACTAGCGGGAGGGAGTGAGCAGTTCTTC,CASSSRGLAGGSEQFF
NA,few,13,TRBV7-9,TRBJ2-7,TGTGCCAGCAGCTTAGCGGGGGCGAGGGAGCAGTACTTC,CASSLAGAREQYF
TRBD2,NA,14,TRBV7-2,TRBJ2-5,TGTGCCAGCAGCGTTAGCGGGGTTCAAGAGACCCAGTACTTC,CASSVSGVQETQYF